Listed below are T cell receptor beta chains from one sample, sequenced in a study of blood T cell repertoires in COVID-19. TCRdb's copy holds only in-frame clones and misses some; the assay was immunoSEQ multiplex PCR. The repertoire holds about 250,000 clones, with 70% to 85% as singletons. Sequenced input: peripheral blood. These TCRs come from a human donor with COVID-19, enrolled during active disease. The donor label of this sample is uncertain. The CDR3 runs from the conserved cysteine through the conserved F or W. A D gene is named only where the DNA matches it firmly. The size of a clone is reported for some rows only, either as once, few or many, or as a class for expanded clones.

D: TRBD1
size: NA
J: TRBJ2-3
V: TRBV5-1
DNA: TGCGCCAGCAGCTTGGCGGACAGGGGAGTTACGCAGTATTTT
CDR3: CASSLADRGVTQYF

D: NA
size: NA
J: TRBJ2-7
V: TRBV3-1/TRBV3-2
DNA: TGTGCCAGCAGCCAAGATACGCCAGGGGATGTAGTCTACGAGCAGTACTTC
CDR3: CASSQDTPGDVVYEQYF

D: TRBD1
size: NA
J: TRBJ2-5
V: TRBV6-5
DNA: TGTGCCAGCAGTCCCACCGGGACAGGGAGTACCCAGTACTTC
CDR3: CASSPTGTGSTQYF

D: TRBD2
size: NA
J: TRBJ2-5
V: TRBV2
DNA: TGTGCCAGCACAGGACTAGCGGGGTGGGAGACCCAGTACTTC
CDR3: CASTGLAGWETQYF

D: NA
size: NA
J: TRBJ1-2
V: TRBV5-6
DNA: TGTGCCAGCAGCTTGAGGAGGGTGGGCTATGGCTACACCTTC
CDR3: CASSLRRVGYGYTF

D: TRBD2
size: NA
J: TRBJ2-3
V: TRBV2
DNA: TGTGCCAGCAGCGGGGGACTAGCGGGAAACCCTATCACAGATACGCAGTATTTT
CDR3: CASSGGLAGNPITDTQYF

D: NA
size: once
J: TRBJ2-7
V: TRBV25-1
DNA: TGTGCCAGCAGTGGGGCAGTAGCGACCTCCTACGAGCAGTACTTC
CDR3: CASSGAVATSYEQYF

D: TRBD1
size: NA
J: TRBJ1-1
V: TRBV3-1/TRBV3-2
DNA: TGTGCCAGCAGCCCTTCGGGGGACAGGGGGTCCACTGAAGCTTTCTTT
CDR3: CASSPSGDRGSTEAFF

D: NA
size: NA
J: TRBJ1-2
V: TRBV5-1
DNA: TGCGCCAGCAGCGTCCTCCTAGGGAGCGGCTACACCTTC
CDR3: CASSVLLGSGYTF

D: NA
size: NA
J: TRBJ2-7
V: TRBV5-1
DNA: TGCGCCAGCAGCGTAGACAGAGTCTCCTACGAGCAGTACTTC
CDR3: CASSVDRVSYEQYF

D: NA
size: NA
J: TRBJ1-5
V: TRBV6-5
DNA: TGTGCCAGCAGACCTGGAGGACGCAATCAGCCCCAGCATTTT
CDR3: CASRPGGRNQPQHF

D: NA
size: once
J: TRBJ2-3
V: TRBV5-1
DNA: TGCGCCAGCGCACCTATCGGGGCTAGCGAGACAGATACGCAGTATTTT
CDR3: CASAPIGASETDTQYF

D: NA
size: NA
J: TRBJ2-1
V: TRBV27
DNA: TGTGCCAGCAGTTTAGGCGGAAGCTACAATGAGCAGTTCTTC
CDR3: CASSLGGSYNEQFF

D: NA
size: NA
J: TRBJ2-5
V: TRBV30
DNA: TGTGCCGGTAACTTGGGGGGTCCGGGGGAGACCCAGTACTTC
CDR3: CAGNLGGPGETQYF

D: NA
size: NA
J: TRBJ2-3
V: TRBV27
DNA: TGTGCCAGCAGTTTATTGACTCGGGGGGCGGGAGAGACAGATACGCAGTATTTT
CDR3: CASSLLTRGAGETDTQYF

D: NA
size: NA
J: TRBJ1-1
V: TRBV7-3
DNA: TGTGCCAGCAGCTTAGGTGGACAGAACACTGAAGCTTTCTTT
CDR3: CASSLGGQNTEAFF

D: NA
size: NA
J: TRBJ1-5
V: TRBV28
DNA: TGTGCCAGCAGTGTGACCTACAGGGTCAGCAATCAGCCCCAGCATTTT
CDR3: CASSVTYRVSNQPQHF

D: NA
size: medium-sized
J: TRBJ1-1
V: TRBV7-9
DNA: TGTGCCAGCAGCTCCGGGGGACTTGAAGCTTTCTTT
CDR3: CASSSGGLEAFF

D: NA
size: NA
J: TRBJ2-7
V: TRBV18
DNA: TGTGCCAGCTCCCCCGGACAAGACTACGAGCAGTACTTC
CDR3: CASSPGQDYEQYF

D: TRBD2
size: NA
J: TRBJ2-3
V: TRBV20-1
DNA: TGCAGTGCTAGTCTCCTAGCGGGCACAGATACGCAGTATTTT
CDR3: CSASLLAGTDTQYF

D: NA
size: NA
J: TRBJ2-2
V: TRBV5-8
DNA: TGTGCCACAGACAGAAGACGAGGTACCGGGGAGCTGTTTTTT
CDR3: CATDRRRGTGELFF

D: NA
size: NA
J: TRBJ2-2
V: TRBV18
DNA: TGTGCCAGCTCACCTTATAGGGGTTCCGGGGAGCTGTTTTTT
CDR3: CASSPYRGSGELFF

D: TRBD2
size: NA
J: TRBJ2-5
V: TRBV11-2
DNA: TGTGCTAGCAGCTTAGCGGGATCCGGGGAGACCCAGTACTTC
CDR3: CASSLAGSGETQYF

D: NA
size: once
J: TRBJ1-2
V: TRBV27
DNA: TGTGCCACCTGGGGAGGGGCTTTCGGGGGCTACACCTTC
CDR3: CATWGGAFGGYTF

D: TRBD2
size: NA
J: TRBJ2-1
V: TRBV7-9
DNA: TGTGCCAGCAGCTTAGACGGGAGGGTGTACAATGAGCAGTTCTTC
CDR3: CASSLDGRVYNEQFF

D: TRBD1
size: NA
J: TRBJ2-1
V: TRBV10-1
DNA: TGCGCCAGCAGCGGGGACAGGGGGCGATACAATGAGCAGTTCTTC
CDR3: CASSGDRGRYNEQFF

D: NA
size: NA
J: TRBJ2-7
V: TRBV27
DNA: TGTGCCAGCAGCCTTATGGGCAGGGCGTATCACGAGCAGTACTTC
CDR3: CASSLMGRAYHEQYF

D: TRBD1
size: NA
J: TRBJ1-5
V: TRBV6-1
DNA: TGTGCCAGCAGTGAAGGGGACAGGGTCGGTCAGCCCCAGCATTTT
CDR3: CASSEGDRVGQPQHF

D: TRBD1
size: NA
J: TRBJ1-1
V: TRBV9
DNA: TGTGCCAGCAGCGGATTAACAGGGGGCACTGAAGCTTTCTTT
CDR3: CASSGLTGGTEAFF

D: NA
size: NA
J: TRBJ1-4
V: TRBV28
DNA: TGTGCCAGCAGTTTATTCGCAGCAACTAATGAAAAACTGTTTTTT
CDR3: CASSLFAATNEKLFF

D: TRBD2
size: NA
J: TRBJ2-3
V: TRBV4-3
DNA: TGCGCCAGCAGCCAAGAAAGGAGGACTAGCGGTCTCGATACGCAGTATTTT
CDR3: CASSQERRTSGLDTQYF

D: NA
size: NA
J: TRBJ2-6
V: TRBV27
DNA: TGTGCCAGCAGTTTACGGGGGTCTGGGGCCAACGTCCTGACTTTC
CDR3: CASSLRGSGANVLTF

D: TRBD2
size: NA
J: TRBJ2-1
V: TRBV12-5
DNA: TGTGCTAGTGGGCTACAACTTCCGGGACTAGAGAGCAATGAGCAGTTCTTC
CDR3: CASGLQLPGLESNEQFF

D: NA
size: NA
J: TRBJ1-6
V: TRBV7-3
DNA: TGTGCCAGCAGCTGGACAGCGACAAATTCACCCCTCCACTTT
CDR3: CASSWTATNSPLHF

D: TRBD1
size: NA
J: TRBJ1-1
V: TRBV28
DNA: TGTGCCAGCACCGGACAGGGGGCGAATGAAGCTTTCTTT
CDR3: CASTGQGANEAFF

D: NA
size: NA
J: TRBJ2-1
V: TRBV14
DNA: TGTGCCAGCAGCCAAGAACTGCGAGCTAGCAATGAGCAGTTCTTC
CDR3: CASSQELRASNEQFF

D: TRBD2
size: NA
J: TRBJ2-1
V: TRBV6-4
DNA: TGTGCCAGCAGACGGCTAGCGGGAGTCTATGAGCAGTTCTTC
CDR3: CASRRLAGVYEQFF

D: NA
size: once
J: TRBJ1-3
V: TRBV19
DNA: TGTGCCAGTAGTATAGCAGGACAGAATGGAAACACCATATATTTT
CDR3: CASSIAGQNGNTIYF

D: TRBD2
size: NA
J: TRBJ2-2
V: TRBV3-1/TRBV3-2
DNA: TGTGCCAGCAGCCAAGATTTCGGGAGGACCGTCGGGGAGCTGTTTTTT
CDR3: CASSQDFGRTVGELFF

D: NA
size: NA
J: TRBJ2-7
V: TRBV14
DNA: TGTGCCAGCAGCCCCTTTAGTATGCCAGGTGCCTACGAGCAGTACTTC
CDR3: CASSPFSMPGAYEQYF

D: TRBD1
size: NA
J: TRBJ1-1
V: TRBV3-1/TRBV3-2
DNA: TGTGCCAGCAGCCGACGGACAGGGGAGGCGAAAGCTTTCTTT
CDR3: CASSRRTGEAKAFF

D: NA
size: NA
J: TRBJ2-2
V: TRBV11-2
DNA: TGTGCCAGCAGCTTAGCCCCAGCGGGCACCGGGGAGCTGTTTTTT
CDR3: CASSLAPAGTGELFF

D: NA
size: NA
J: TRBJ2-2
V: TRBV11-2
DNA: TGTGCCAGCAGCCTCCTAGGAGGGCAGACCGGGGAGCTGTTTTTT
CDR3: CASSLLGGQTGELFF

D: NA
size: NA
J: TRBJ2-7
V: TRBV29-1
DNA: TGCAGCGTTGAGGGTGGGGCGCCCTACGAGCAGTACTTC
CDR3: CSVEGGAPYEQYF

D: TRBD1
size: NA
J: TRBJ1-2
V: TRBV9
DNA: TGTGCCAGCAGCGTTAACTCCGGGACAGGCTATGGCTACACCTTC
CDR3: CASSVNSGTGYGYTF

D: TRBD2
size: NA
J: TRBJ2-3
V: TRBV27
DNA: TGTGCCAGCAATCCATTGATGTCGGGACTACTCACAGATACGCAGTATTTT
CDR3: CASNPLMSGLLTDTQYF

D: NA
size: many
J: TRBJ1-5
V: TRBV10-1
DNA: TGCGCCAGCAGTGAGTCGGGAGACCCACAGCCCCAGCATTTT
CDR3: CASSESGDPQPQHF

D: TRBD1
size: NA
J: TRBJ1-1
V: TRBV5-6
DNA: TGTGCCAGCAGCCGAGGGGGCGCAGAGAACACTGAAGCTTTCTTT
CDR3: CASSRGGAENTEAFF

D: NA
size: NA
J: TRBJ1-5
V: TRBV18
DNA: TGTGCCAGCTCACCATTACAGGGACGCAATCAGCCCCAGCATTTT
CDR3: CASSPLQGRNQPQHF

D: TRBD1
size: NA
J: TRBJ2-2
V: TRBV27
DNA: TGTGCCAGCAGTTCCCGGGACAGGGGGCGCGGAACCGGGGAGCTGTTTTTT
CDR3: CASSSRDRGRGTGELFF

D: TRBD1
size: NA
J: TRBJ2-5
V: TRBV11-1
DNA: TGTGCCAGCAGCTGGGTCGGACAGGGAGGAGGAGAGACCCAGTACTTC
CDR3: CASSWVGQGGGETQYF

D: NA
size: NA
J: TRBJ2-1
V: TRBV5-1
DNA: TGCGCCAGCAGCTTGGACGTAGCGTACTCCTACAATGAGCAGTTCTTC
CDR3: CASSLDVAYSYNEQFF

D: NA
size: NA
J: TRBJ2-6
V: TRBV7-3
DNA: TGTGCCAGCAGCCGACAAGGTGCCGACTCTGGGGCCAACGTCCTGACTTTC
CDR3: CASSRQGADSGANVLTF

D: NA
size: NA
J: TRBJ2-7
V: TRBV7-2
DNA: TGTGCCAGCAGCCAGGACTCCGCGCGGGGCTACGAGCAGTACTTC
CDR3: CASSQDSARGYEQYF

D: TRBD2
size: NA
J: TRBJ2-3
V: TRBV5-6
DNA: TGTGCCAGCAGCTTTAGACTAGCTTCCACAGATACGCAGTATTTT
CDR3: CASSFRLASTDTQYF

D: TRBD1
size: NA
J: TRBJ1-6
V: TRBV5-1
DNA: TGCGCCAGCAGCTACGGGACAGGGAGCGTCCGTAATTCACCCCTCCACTTT
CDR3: CASSYGTGSVRNSPLHF

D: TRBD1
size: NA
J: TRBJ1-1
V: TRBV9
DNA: TGTGCCAGCAGCAGAGGACAGGCCCCTGGGAACACTGAAGCTTTCTTT
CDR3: CASSRGQAPGNTEAFF

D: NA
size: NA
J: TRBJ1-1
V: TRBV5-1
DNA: TGCGCCAGCAGCTTGGACCCCGGAGGGGTGAACACTGAAGCTTTCTTT
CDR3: CASSLDPGGVNTEAFF

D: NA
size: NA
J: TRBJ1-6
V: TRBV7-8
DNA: TGTGCCAGCAGCGACCCGACTGCTAGCTCCTATAATTCACCCCTCCACTTT
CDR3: CASSDPTASSYNSPLHF

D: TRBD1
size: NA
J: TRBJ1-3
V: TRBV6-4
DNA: TGTGCCAGCAGTGACCCCAGACAGGGGCCTGGAAACACCATATATTTT
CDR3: CASSDPRQGPGNTIYF